These T cell receptor beta chains were read from a single sample in a study of cytomegalovirus exposure and HLA in healthy donors. Measured with immunoSEQ multiplex PCR; TCRdb has only the in-frame clones, and not every one. The sample has 110,000 to 150,000 clones; 82% are singletons. What was sequenced was PBMCs. The receptor source for this set is a man aged 18 to 30 in good health and CMV-seropositive. Each CDR3 is given with its conserved first and last residue. A D gene is named only where the DNA matches it firmly. Only some rows state a clone size, as once, few, many or a class for expanded clones.

cdr3_nt	cdr3_aa	v_call	j_call	d_call	clone_size
TGTGCCAGCAGTAGACAGAATGAAAAACTGTTTTTT	CASSRQNEKLFF	TRBV6-1	TRBJ1-4	-	-
TGCGCCAGCAGCTTGGTGGCTAGCGGAAACTTCTTGCAATACAATGAGCAGTTCTTC	CASSLVASGNFLQYNEQFF	TRBV5-1	TRBJ2-1	TRBD2	once
TGCAGCGTTGCTGGGGGACAGAAAGAGACCCAGTACTTC	CSVAGGQKETQYF	TRBV29-1	TRBJ2-5	TRBD1	-
TGTGCCTGGAAGGAAGGGACAGGGGGTCAGGAGACCCAGTACTTC	CAWKEGTGGQETQYF	TRBV30	TRBJ2-5	TRBD1	-
TGTGCCAGCCTCCCAACTACTAACACCGGGGAGCTGTTTTTT	CASLPTTNTGELFF	TRBV28	TRBJ2-2	-	-
TGTGCCAGCAGTTCAGGACTAGCGGGAGTATCCGCCGAGCAGTACTTC	CASSSGLAGVSAEQYF	TRBV5-4	TRBJ2-7	TRBD2	-
TGTGCCAGTAGCTCCGGTATCACAGATACGCAGTATTTT	CASSSGITDTQYF	TRBV19	TRBJ2-3	-	few
TGTGCCAGCAGTTGGACTAGCGCCTACGAGCAGTACTTC	CASSWTSAYEQYF	TRBV27	TRBJ2-7	TRBD2	-
TGCGCCAGCAGCTTTCCAGGGTCGGTCACTGAAGCTTTCTTT	CASSFPGSVTEAFF	TRBV5-1	TRBJ1-1	-	-
TGTGCCAGCAGCGAGGGGACAGTCAAAGTTGCCCTCAAGCAGTACTTC	CASSEGTVKVALKQYF	TRBV5-6	TRBJ2-7	TRBD1	-
TGCGCCAGCAGCCAAGATCAACTAGCGGGTTCTTACGAGCAGTACTTC	CASSQDQLAGSYEQYF	TRBV4-1	TRBJ2-7	TRBD2	-
TGTGCCAGCAGTTCGGGAACAGGGGGCAGGCAGCCCCAGCATTTT	CASSSGTGGRQPQHF	TRBV27	TRBJ1-5	TRBD1	-
TGTGCCAGCTCACCAATAGGAGATGAGCAGTTCTTC	CASSPIGDEQFF	TRBV18	TRBJ2-1	-	-
TGTGCTAGCAGCGTAGATATGAACACTGAAGCTTTCTTT	CASSVDMNTEAFF	TRBV7-7	TRBJ1-1	-	-
TGTGCCAGCACCTTTGACGGCGGAGGGGGCAGCACTGAAGCTTTCTTT	CASTFDGGGGSTEAFF	TRBV13	TRBJ1-1	TRBD1	-
TGTGCCAGCAGCCGAACCGAAGGGACAGGGGGCAATGAAAAACTGTTTTTT	CASSRTEGTGGNEKLFF	TRBV7-9	TRBJ1-4	TRBD1	-
TGTGCCTGGAGCCCAGGGGCAGGGGGGGAGCAGTACTTC	CAWSPGAGGEQYF	TRBV30	TRBJ2-7	-	-
TGCAGCGTAGAGGACTTAAACTACGAGCAGTACTTC	CSVEDLNYEQYF	TRBV29-1	TRBJ2-7	-	-
TGTGCCAGCAGGGGAGGTAACACTGAAGCTTTCTTT	CASRGGNTEAFF	TRBV6-1	TRBJ1-1	-	-
TGTGCCAGTATTCAGGGGAACTATGGCTACACCTTC	CASIQGNYGYTF	TRBV19	TRBJ1-2	-	-
TGTGCCAGCAGCTTAGGGACAGGGGTGAATGAGCAGTTCTTC	CASSLGTGVNEQFF	TRBV11-2	TRBJ2-1	TRBD1	-
TGTGCCAGTAGTGGCGGGACAGGGCTCTACGAGCAGTACTTC	CASSGGTGLYEQYF	TRBV19	TRBJ2-7	TRBD1	-
TGTGCCAGCACGCAGATTTCTAACTATGGCTACACCTTC	CASTQISNYGYTF	TRBV2	TRBJ1-2	-	-
TGTGCCAGCAAAGGCCTAGCGGGAACTAATGAGCAGTTCTTC	CASKGLAGTNEQFF	TRBV11-2	TRBJ2-1	TRBD2	-
TGTGCCAGCAGTTTACAGGGCCACTATGGCTACACCTTC	CASSLQGHYGYTF	TRBV27	TRBJ1-2	-	-
TGTGCCAGCAGTGACATGAGGGGGCATCAGCCCCAGCATTTT	CASSDMRGHQPQHF	TRBV6-4	TRBJ1-5	TRBD1	-
TGTGCCAGCTGGGGGACAGCCCTCAAGGAAGAGACCCAGTACTTC	CASWGTALKEETQYF	TRBV5-6	TRBJ2-5	TRBD1	-
TGTGCCAGTAGGAGACAGGGGCCGGATAGCAATCAGCCCCAGCATTTT	CASRRQGPDSNQPQHF	TRBV19	TRBJ1-5	TRBD1	-
TGTGCCAGCAGCTCTTCCTACGAGCAGTACTTC	CASSSSYEQYF	TRBV28	TRBJ2-7	-	-
TGTGCCAGTACCACCGGGACAGGGCACGGCTACACCTTC	CASTTGTGHGYTF	TRBV19	TRBJ1-2	TRBD1	-
TGTGCCGCGGGGGGACTAGCGAACACCGGGGAGCTGTTTTTT	CAAGGLANTGELFF	TRBV7-2	TRBJ2-2	TRBD2	-